The 30 T cell receptor beta chains reported below all come from one sample, sequenced in a study of T cells after yellow fever vaccination. One entry per CDR3 protein results from TCRdb running MiXCR on the 5' RACE reads. The sample includes about 370,000 distinct CDR3 sequences, around 10% of them seen just once. The specimen was PBMCs, collected on the day of the first yellow fever vaccination. The receptors were gathered from a man in his late teens or twenties who received the YFV17D yellow fever vaccine.

This rearrangement joins TRBV5-1 to TRBJ2-5, with TRBD2 matching over 8 bases. V was pared by 0 bases and J by 5 bases, with 12 bases of the junction left unmatched. The CDR3 runs to 17 residues. Germline CDR1 is SGHRS and CDR2 is YFSETQ. CDR3 protein: CASSLGYEIAGIETQYF. CDR3 DNA sequence: TGCGCCAGCAGCTTGGGTTATGAAATAGCGGGGATCGAGACCCAGTACTTC. Full variable domain (outside the CDR3, taken from reference TRBV5-1 and TRBJ2-5): KAGVTQTPRYLIKTRGQQVTLSCSPISGHRSVSWYQQTPGQGLQFLFEYFSETQRNKGNFPGRFSGRQFSNSRSEMNVSTLELGDSALYLCASSLGYEIAGIETQYFGPGTRLLVL.

The chain links TRBV19 to TRBJ2-5; D call uncertain. Germline V CDR1 and CDR2: LNHDA, SQIVND (reference sequence). Deletions cut 4 bases from V and 5 bases from J, with 11 bases between. This CDR3 comprises 13 residues. The CDR3 loop is CASSTRPRETQYF. The CDR3 region has the DNA TGTGCCAGTAGTACGCGACCCAGGGAGACCCAGTACTTC.

This clonotype occurred a few times. This rearrangement joins TRBV7-2 to TRBJ1-4, with a tentative D call TRBD1 (5 bases). Germline-derived CDR1 and CDR2 are SGHTA and FQGNSA. V lost 1 base to trimming and J lost 1 base, with 10 bases between them. CDR3 size: 16 residues. CDR3 DNA sequence: TGTGCCAGCAGCTTAGGAACGGGGCGAACTAATGAAAAACTGTTTTTT. Translation: CASSLGTGRTNEKLFF.

This chain connects TRBV7-2 to TRBJ2-3; no firm D call. Germline values: CDR1 SGHTA, CDR2 FQGNSA. The CDR3 runs 14 residues. Trimming pared 8 bases from V and 0 bases from J, leaving 12 bases between. The CDR3 DNA reads TGTGCCAGCGCCGATCCGGCTAGCACAGATACGCAGTATTTT. Encoded protein: CASADPASTDTQYF.

The sample holds a few counts of this clonotype. This chain joins TRBV4-1 and TRBJ1-1; D is unclear. The V gene's germline CDR1 is MGHRA and CDR2 YSYEKL. V shed 4 bases and J shed 1 base, with 19 bases lying between them. The CDR3 runs to 17 residues. CDR3 nucleotide sequence: TGCGCCAGCAGCCCCCGGGCTCCCACCGACGGGAACACTGAAGCTTTCTTT. Translation: CASSPRAPTDGNTEAFF.

This clonotype has only a few counts. The chain uses TRBV5-1 and TRBJ1-1; a possible D gene is TRBD1 (5 bases). CDR3 length: 15 amino acids. The germline V gene has CDR1 SGHRS and CDR2 YFSETQ. V was pared by 0 bases and J by 5 bases, with 14 bases between. The chain's CDR3 is CASSLAGVGDTEAFF. CDR3 nucleotides: TGCGCCAGCAGCTTGGCCGGGGTAGGGGATACTGAAGCTTTCTTT.

The rearrangement joins TRBV29-1 to TRBJ2-2; D is unclear. Deletions cut 7 bases from V and 1 base from J, with 4 bases between. The CDR3 loop spans 11 amino acids. The germline V gene has CDR1 SQVTM and CDR2 ANQGSEA. Here the CDR3 DNA reads TGCAGCGGGCGGAACACCGGGGAGCTGTTTTTT. This sequence encodes CSGRNTGELFF.

This chain links TRBV18 with TRBJ2-5; D might be TRBD1 (5 bases). The CDR3 contains 15 residues. CDR1 KGHSH and CDR2 LQKENI come from the germline V gene. Trimming cost V 2 bases and J 2 bases, with 12 bases left between them. For the CDR3, the DNA is TGTGCCAGCTCACCAGGCAGGGTCGGGCAAGAGACCCAGTACTTC. This gives the protein CASSPGRVGQETQYF.

This rearrangement joins TRBV19 to TRBJ2-4, with a possible D match to TRBD1 (6 bases). V gave up 8 bases and J gave up 8 bases, with 19 bases separating them. The CDR3 is made up of 14 amino acids. Germline V gene lookup returns CDR1 LNHDA and CDR2 SQIVND (reference sequence). CDR3: CASSPPGTRDIQYF. For the CDR3, the DNA is TGTGCCAGTTCCCCTCCGGGGACAAGGGACATTCAGTACTTC.

This sequence joins TRBV5-1 and TRBJ2-7; TRBD1 matches at 9 bases. CDR1 is SGHRS, CDR2 YFSETQ, per germline. The trim removed 4 bases at V and 1 base at J, leaving 6 bases unmatched. This CDR3 comprises 15 residues. In DNA form, the CDR3 reads TGCGCCAGCAGCCTGGGACAGGGACCATCCTACGAGCAGTACGTC. Its protein is CASSLGQGPSYEQYV.

The chain is built from TRBV12-3 or TRBV12-4 and TRBJ1-4; D might be TRBD1 (5 bases). The CDR3 sequence is 14 residues long. The germline V and J ends were trimmed by 1 base and 8 bases, with 11 bases remaining between them. CDR3: CASSLGGAGEKLFF. The CDR3 DNA reads TGTGCCAGCAGTTTAGGAGGGGCGGGGGAAAAACTGTTTTTT.

This clonotype appeared a few times. The chain links TRBV7-9 to TRBJ2-2; D uncertain. CDR1 SEHNR and CDR2 FQNEAQ come from the germline V gene (reference sequence). This CDR3 has 13 amino acids. Trimming removed 1 base from V and 6 bases from J, with 6 bases in between. The DNA for the CDR3 is TGTGCCAGCAGCTTAGGCTTCGCCGGGGAGCTGTTTTTT. Amino acids: CASSLGFAGELFF.

This chain links TRBV24-1 with TRBJ1-2, with no clear D. Trimming removed 2 bases at V and 9 bases at J, with 15 bases between. The germline V gene has CDR1 KGHDR and CDR2 SFDVKD. This CDR3 contains 14 residues. CDR3 sequence (DNA): TGTGCCACCAGTGATTCCTCGGACCTATATAGCTACACCTTC. It is translated as CATSDSSDLYSYTF.

The rearrangement uses TRBV7-8 and TRBJ2-7; D is uncertain. Germline V lookup: CDR1 SGHVS, CDR2 FQNEAQ. Trimming left V 1 base short and J 6 bases short, with 10 bases between. There are 13 residues in the CDR3. The CDR3 DNA is TGTGCCAGCAGCTTAGAGGTGGTTTTCGAGCAGTACTTC. Residues: CASSLEVVFEQYF.

This clonotype was counted between two and nine times. The chain couples TRBV4-3 to TRBJ1-5, with unresolved D. V was trimmed by 0 bases and J by 4 bases, leaving 10 bases between them. The CDR3 is 15 residues long. Germline V gene sequence: CDR1 LGHNA, CDR2 YSLEER. CDR3 residues: CASSQDFEENQPQHF. The CDR3 region has the DNA TGCGCCAGCAGCCAAGACTTCGAGGAAAATCAGCCCCAGCATTTT.

This sequence joins TRBV19 and TRBJ1-5; D gene unclear. Trimming cost V 2 bases and J 5 bases, with 19 bases left between them. CDR1 LNHDA and CDR2 SQIVND come from the germline V gene (reference sequence). The CDR3 has 17 amino acids. The CDR3 DNA is TGTGCCAGTAGTATAAGTCCGGAACCCTCTGAGTATCAGCCCCAGCATTTT. Translating gives CASSISPEPSEYQPQHF.

The sample holds a few counts of this clonotype. The chain recombines TRBV7-2 with TRBJ2-7; 10 nucleotides agree with TRBD1. There are 16 residues in the CDR3. Germline loops: CDR1 SGHTA, CDR2 FQGNSA. Trimming removed 0 bases from V and 3 bases from J; junction bases left unmatched: 5. The CDR3 region is CASSLAGTGALYEQYF. The CDR3 DNA sequence: TGTGCCAGCAGCTTAGCCGGGACAGGGGCTCTCTACGAGCAGTACTTC.

The V gene is TRBV7-2, the J gene TRBJ1-5; D remains ambiguous. CDR1 and CDR2 (germline): SGHTA, FQGNSA. The CDR3 covers 13 residues. V was cut by 0 bases and J by 7 bases, with 7 bases left in between. The CDR3 loop reads CASSLAPLQPQHF. CDR3 nucleotide sequence: TGTGCCAGCAGCTTAGCGCCCCTGCAGCCCCAGCATTTT.

There are a few counts of this clonotype. The chain recombines TRBV27 with TRBJ2-1, with a tentative D call TRBD1 (6 bases). The V and J ends lost 3 bases and 0 bases respectively, with 9 bases between them. The CDR3 consists of 15 residues. Germline V gene lookup returns CDR1 MNHEY and CDR2 SMNVEV (reference sequence). CDR3 nucleotides: TGTGCCAGCAGTTTTCGGACAGCCTCCTACAATGAGCAGTTCTTC. This encodes CASSFRTASYNEQFF.

The chain couples TRBV5-1 to TRBJ2-2; perhaps D is TRBD1 or TRBD2 (5 bases each). The germline V gene has CDR1 SGHRS and CDR2 YFSETQ. V was cut by 4 bases and J by 4 bases, with 17 bases left in between. The CDR3 runs to 16 residues. The CDR3 region is CASSEKGLGTTGELFF. CDR3 in DNA: TGCGCCAGCAGCGAGAAGGGATTGGGGACCACCGGGGAGCTGTTTTTT.

The chain joins TRBV7-3 to TRBJ2-2, with D unresolved. CDR3 size: 15 residues. Germline V CDR1 and CDR2: SGHTA, FQGTGA. Deletions cut 2 bases from V and 5 bases from J, with 12 bases between. The CDR3 nucleotides read TGTGCCAGCAGCTTATTGCACTCAATGACCGGGGAGCTGTTTTTT. Its translation: CASSLLHSMTGELFF.

This clonotype was seen a few times. The chain couples TRBV5-1 to TRBJ2-5; D not certain. CDR1 is SGHRS and CDR2 is YFSETQ in the germline V gene. This CDR3 has 13 residues. Trimming removed 3 bases from V and 7 bases from J, with 13 bases in between. Written as DNA, the CDR3 is TGCGCCAGCAGCTCCGAAGGTCCGGGGACCCAGTACTTC. Its translation: CASSSEGPGTQYF.

The V and J genes are TRBV7-2 and TRBJ2-5, with 8 bases that match TRBD1. J lost 7 bases, V lost 5 bases, and 6 bases had no gene match. This CDR3 has 13 amino acids. Germline V gives CDR1 SGHTA, CDR2 FQGNSA. Written as DNA, the CDR3 is TGTGCCAGCAGCCGAGGGACAGGTGGGACCCAGTACTTC. The encoded protein is CASSRGTGGTQYF.

This clonotype was picked up a small number of times. The chain joins TRBV19 to TRBJ2-7; 8 bases are shared with TRBD1. V was pared by 5 bases and J by 6 bases, with 12 bases of the junction left unmatched. The CDR3 totals 15 residues. The V gene's germline CDR1 is LNHDA and CDR2 SQIVND (reference sequence). The CDR3 here is CASSFPGTGSIEQYV. Here the CDR3 DNA reads TGTGCCAGTAGTTTCCCCGGGACAGGATCCATCGAGCAGTACGTC.

The V call is TRBV7-2, the J call TRBJ2-1; 7 nucleotides line up with TRBD2. Germline CDR1 is SGHTA and CDR2 is FQGNSA. The CDR3 extends over 13 amino acids. With 4 bases clipped from V and 9 bases from J, the junction kept 6 bases outside the gene matches. CDR3 loop: CASSSSGGGEQFF. Here the CDR3 DNA reads TGTGCCAGCAGCTCCTCTGGGGGGGGTGAGCAGTTCTTC.

This clonotype came up a few times. This chain joins TRBV5-6 and TRBJ2-1, with TRBD2 matching 10 bases. Germline V gene lookup returns CDR1 SGHDT and CDR2 YYEEEE. The CDR3 extends over 19 amino acids. Germline trimming cut 2 bases from V and 0 bases from J; bases unmatched to any gene: 11. The CDR3 DNA reads as TGTGCCAGCAGCTTCAAACTAGCGGGGTACTCGAGCTCCTACAATGAGCAGTTCTTC. Amino acid sequence: CASSFKLAGYSSSYNEQFF.

The V and J genes are TRBV6-2 or TRBV6-3 and TRBJ1-5; 9 bases map to TRBD1. In germline, CDR1 is MNHEY, CDR2 SVGEGT. The CDR3 extends over 13 amino acids. After removal of 10 bases from V and 7 bases from J, the junction contained 8 bases not matched to a gene. The CDR3 DNA reads TGTGCCACCGGGACAGGGACGGGGCAGCCCCAGCATTTT. Translated, it gives CATGTGTGQPQHF.

V and J are TRBV12-3 or TRBV12-4 and TRBJ1-6; possible D gene TRBD1, 5 bases. The V and J ends lost 8 bases and 8 bases respectively, with 16 bases between them. The CDR3 runs to 14 residues. CDR3 residues: CASCLGAGYSPLHF. CDR3 nucleotide sequence: TGTGCCAGCTGCCTTGGGGCAGGGTATTCACCCCTCCACTTT.

This clonotype was counted ten times or more. V usage is TRBV5-4 and J usage is TRBJ2-5; unclear D gene. CDR3 length: 14 residues. V was trimmed by 1 base and J by 3 bases, leaving 10 bases between them. Germline V CDR1 and CDR2: SGHNT, YYREEE (reference sequence). CDR3 residues: CASSLQLAEETQYF. CDR3 sequence (DNA): TGTGCCAGCAGCTTGCAGTTGGCGGAAGAGACCCAGTACTTC.

This clonotype has just a few counts. The chain has TRBV5-1 and TRBJ2-3; TRBD2 matches at 11 bases. The CDR3 has 15 residues. Germline V gene lookup returns CDR1 SGHRS and CDR2 YFSETQ. Losses at the gene ends were 4 bases for V and 4 bases for J; bases not matched to a gene: 5. CDR3 nucleotides: TGCGCCAGCAGCCGGCTAGCGGGGGGTCCAGATACGCAGTATTTT. Its translation: CASSRLAGGPDTQYF.